This T cell receptor beta chain was recorded in a study of blood T cell repertoires in COVID-19. The CDR3 is made up of 15 amino acids. The V gene's germline CDR1 is MNHEY and CDR2 SVGAGI. V lost 2 bases, J lost 7 bases, and 8 bases stayed unmatched. Repertoires were generated with immunoSEQ multiplex PCR, while TCRdb's copy carries only in-frame clones and drops some. This table holds about 480,000 clones, approximately 89% found once. This chain links TRBV6-5 with TRBJ1-3; 7 nucleotides line up with TRBD1. This TCR came from a man between 18 and 35 years old with COVID-19, enrolled during active disease. The sequencing input was peripheral blood. In DNA, the CDR3 is TGTGCCAGCAGTTACGACAGGGCCTCTAGGAACACCATATATTTT. Translation gives CASSYDRASRNTIYF.